Described below is a single T cell receptor (beta chain) sequence and its context. Its antigen remains unidentified. The sample belongs to a study of cytomegalovirus exposure and HLA in healthy donors. General study results and limits: Sequences of the TCR beta chain were said to predict the HLA-A and HLA-B alleles of most subjects accurately. There were about 160 TCR beta chains listed as cytomegalovirus-associated.

The PCR was carried out with 60 Vbeta primers and 13 Jbeta primers. Produced via immunoSEQ multiplex PCR; TCRdb's table is partial and in-frame only. The sample consists of about 160,000 clones, 80% of them appearing once. J lost 6 bases, V lost 4 bases, and 17 bases had no gene match. The CDR3 spans 18 residues. The germline V gene has CDR1 MNHEY and CDR2 SMNVEV (reference sequence). The chain employs TRBV27 and TRBJ1-1, with 10 positions matching TRBD1. The sequenced sample consisted of PBMCs. The TCR comes from a male donor in good health and CMV-seropositive. In nucleotides, the CDR3 is TGTGCCAGCAGTTCTCCGACAGGGGGCGTCAAGCCCTCCCCTGAAGCTTTCTTT. Its translation: CASSSPTGGVKPSPEAFF.